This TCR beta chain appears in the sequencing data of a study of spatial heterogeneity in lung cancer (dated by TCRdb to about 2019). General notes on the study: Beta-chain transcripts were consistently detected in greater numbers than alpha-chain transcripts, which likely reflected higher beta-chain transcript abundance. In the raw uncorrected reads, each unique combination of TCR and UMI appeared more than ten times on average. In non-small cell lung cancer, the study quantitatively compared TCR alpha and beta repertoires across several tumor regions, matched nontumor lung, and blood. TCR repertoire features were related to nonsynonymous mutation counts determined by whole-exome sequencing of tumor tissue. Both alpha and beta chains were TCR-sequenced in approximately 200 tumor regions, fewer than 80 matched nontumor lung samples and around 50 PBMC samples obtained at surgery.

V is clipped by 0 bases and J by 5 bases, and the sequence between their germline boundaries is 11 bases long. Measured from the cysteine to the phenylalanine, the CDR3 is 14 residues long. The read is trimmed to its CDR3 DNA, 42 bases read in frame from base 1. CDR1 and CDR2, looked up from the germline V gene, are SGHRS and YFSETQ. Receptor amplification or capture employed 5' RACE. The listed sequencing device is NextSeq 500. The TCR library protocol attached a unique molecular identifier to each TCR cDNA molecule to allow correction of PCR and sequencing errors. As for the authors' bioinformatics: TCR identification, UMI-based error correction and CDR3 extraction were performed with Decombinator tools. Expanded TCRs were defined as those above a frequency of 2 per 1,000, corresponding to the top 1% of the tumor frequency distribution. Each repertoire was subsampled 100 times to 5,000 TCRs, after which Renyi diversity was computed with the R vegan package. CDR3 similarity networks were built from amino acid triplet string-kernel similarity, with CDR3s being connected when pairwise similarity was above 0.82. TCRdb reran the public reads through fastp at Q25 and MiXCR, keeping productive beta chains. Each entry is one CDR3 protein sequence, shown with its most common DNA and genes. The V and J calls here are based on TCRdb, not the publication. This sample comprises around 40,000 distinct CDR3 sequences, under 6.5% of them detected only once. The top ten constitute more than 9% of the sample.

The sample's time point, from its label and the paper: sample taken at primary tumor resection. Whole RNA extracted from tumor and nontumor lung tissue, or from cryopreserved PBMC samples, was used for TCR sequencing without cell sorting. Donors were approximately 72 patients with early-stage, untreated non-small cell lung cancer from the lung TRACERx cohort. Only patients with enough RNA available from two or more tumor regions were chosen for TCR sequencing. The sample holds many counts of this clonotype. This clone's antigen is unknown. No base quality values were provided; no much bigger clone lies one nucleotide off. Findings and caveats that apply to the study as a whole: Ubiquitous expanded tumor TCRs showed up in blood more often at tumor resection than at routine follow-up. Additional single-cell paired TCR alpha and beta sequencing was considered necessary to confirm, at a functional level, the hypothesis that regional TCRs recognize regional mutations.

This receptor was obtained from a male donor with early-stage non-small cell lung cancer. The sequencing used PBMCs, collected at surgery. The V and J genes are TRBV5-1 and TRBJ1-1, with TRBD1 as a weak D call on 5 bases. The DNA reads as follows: TGCGCCAGCAGCTTGGGTCAGGGAGAGACTGAAGCTTTCTTT. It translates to CASSLGQGETEAFF.